This T cell receptor beta chain stems from a study of shared clonotypes between healthy human individuals. Per the germline V gene, CDR1 is MDHEN and CDR2 is SYDVKM. The CDR3 spans 12 residues. Trimming took off 2 bases at V and 9 bases at J, with 9 bases between the two ends. The protocol was immunoSEQ multiplex PCR, while the TCRdb copy is restricted to in-frame clones and leaves out a portion. Of about 2,500,000 clones in the sample, around 94% were seen once. V usage is TRBV28 and J usage is TRBJ2-3; D gene unclear. The sequence came from a man aged 18 to 29 in good health. What was sequenced was naive CD4+ T cells sorted from blood. Sample subset: CD45RA+ positively selected. The CDR3 spells CASSLSLGTQYF. The CDR3 DNA follows: TGTGCCAGCAGTTTAAGCCTAGGCACGCAGTATTTT.